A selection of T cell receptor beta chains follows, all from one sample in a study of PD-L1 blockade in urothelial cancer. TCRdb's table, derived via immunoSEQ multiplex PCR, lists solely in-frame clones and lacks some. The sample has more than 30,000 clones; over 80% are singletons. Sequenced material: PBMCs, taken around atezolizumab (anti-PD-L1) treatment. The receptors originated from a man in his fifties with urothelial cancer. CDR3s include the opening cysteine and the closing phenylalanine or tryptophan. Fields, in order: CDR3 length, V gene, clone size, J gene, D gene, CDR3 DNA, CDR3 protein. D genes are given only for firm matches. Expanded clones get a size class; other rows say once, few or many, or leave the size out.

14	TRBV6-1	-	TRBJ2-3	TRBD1	TGTGCCAGCAGCCGACAGGGGGCCCGCGTTGCGCAGTATTTT	CASSRQGARVAQYF
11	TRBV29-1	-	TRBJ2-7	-	TGCAGCGTTAGGACTGCCGACGAGCAGTACTTC	CSVRTADEQYF
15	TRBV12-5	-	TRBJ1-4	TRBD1	TGTGCTAGTGGTCCCGGGACAGGGTCGAATGAAAAACTGTTTTTT	CASGPGTGSNEKLFF
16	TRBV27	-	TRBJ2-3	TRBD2	TGTGCCAGCAGCCTGGCTAGCGGGAGCCGCACAGATACGCAGTATTTT	CASSLASGSRTDTQYF
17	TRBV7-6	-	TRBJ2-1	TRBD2	TGTGCCAGCAGCTTAGAAGCGGGGGGAAGCTCCTACAATGAGCAGTTCTTC	CASSLEAGGSSYNEQFF
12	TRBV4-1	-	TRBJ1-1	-	TGCGCCAGCAGCCAACCTCTGGGGGGGCGGGTCTTT	CASSQPLGGRVF
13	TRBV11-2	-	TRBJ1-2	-	TGTGCCAGCAGCGTGGCCAGATCCAATGGCTACACCTTC	CASSVARSNGYTF
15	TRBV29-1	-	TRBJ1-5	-	TGCAGCGTGGGGGGTTCAGTGGGAGGAGATCAGCCCCAGCATTTT	CSVGGSVGGDQPQHF
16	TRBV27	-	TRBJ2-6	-	TGTGCCAGCAGTCCACAGGCCGGCTCTGGGGCCAACGTCCTGACTTTC	CASSPQAGSGANVLTF
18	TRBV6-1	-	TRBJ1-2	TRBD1	TGTGCCAGCAGTGAAATCCCCGGGACAGGCTCCTTTGGCTATGGCTACACCTTC	CASSEIPGTGSFGYGYTF
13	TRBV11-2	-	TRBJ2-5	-	TGTGCCAGCAGCTTAGGGCAGGGTGGGACCCAGTACTTC	CASSLGQGGTQYF
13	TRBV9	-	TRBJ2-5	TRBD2	TGTGCCAGCACGCCTAGCGGACCAGGGACCCAGTACTTC	CASTPSGPGTQYF
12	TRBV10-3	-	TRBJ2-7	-	TGTGCCATCAGTGAGGGGGCTTACGAGCAGTACTTC	CAISEGAYEQYF
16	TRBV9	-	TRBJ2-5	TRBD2	TGTGCCAGCAGCGTAGGACTAGCGGGAGGGCTGGAGACCCAGTACTTC	CASSVGLAGGLETQYF
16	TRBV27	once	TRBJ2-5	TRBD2	TGTGCCAGCAGCCGCGGGACTAGCGGGAGGTCAGAGACCCAGTACTTC	CASSRGTSGRSETQYF
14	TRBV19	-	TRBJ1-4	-	TGTGCCAGTAGTAAGACAGCAACTAATGAAAAACTGTTTTTT	CASSKTATNEKLFF
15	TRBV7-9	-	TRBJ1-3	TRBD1	TGTGCCAGCAGCCCCCAGGGGGCCTCTGGAAACACCATATATTTT	CASSPQGASGNTIYF
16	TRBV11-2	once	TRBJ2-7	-	TGTGCCAGCAGCCGCAGGGCTGACTCGTCCCCGGACGAGCAGTACTTC	CASSRRADSSPDEQYF
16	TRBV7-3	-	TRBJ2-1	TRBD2	TGTGCCAGCAGCTTAACTTTAGCGGGGGGGCGCGATGAGCAGTTCTTC	CASSLTLAGGRDEQFF
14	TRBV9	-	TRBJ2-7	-	TGTGCCAGCGGACGTGTAGCGGCCCCCTACGAGCAGTACTTC	CASGRVAAPYEQYF
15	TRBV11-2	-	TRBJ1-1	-	TGTGCCAGCAGCTTAGTGTCCGTAGTGAACACTGAAGCTTTCTTT	CASSLVSVVNTEAFF
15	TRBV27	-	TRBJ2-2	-	TGTGCCAGCAGTTTACCGTATTCCGGCACCGGGGAGCTGTTTTTT	CASSLPYSGTGELFF
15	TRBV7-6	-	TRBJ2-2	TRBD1	TGTGCCAGCAGCCCGAGGGGGCGCGAGACCGGGGAGCTGTTTTTT	CASSPRGRETGELFF
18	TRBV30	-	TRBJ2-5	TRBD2	TGTGCCTGGACCACACGGGGACTAGCGGGACCACTTCAAGAGACCCAGTACTTC	CAWTTRGLAGPLQETQYF
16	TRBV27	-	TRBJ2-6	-	TGTGCCAGCAGTCGGGTCACAGGGTTTGGGGCCAACGTCCTGACTTTC	CASSRVTGFGANVLTF
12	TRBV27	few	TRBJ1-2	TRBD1	TGTGCCAGCAGTAGACAGGGAGGTGGCTACACCTTC	CASSRQGGGYTF
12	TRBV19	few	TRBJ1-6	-	TGTGCCAGTGGACTCCTCGGATCACCCCTCCACTTT	CASGLLGSPLHF
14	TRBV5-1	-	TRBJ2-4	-	TGCGCCAGCAGCTTGGGATTCGGGGGAAACATTCAGTACTTC	CASSLGFGGNIQYF
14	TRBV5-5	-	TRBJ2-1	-	TGTGCCAGCAGCTCGCGGGCAACTCAGCATGAGCAGTTCTTC	CASSSRATQHEQFF
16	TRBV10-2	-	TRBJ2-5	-	TGCGCCAGCACCCCGAGGGGAAGGGGAGGACAAGAGACCCAGTACTTC	CASTPRGRGGQETQYF
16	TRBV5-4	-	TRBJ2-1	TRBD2	TGTGCCAGCAGCTTGGGAGCGGGGGGGCAAAACAATGAGCAGTTCTTC	CASSLGAGGQNNEQFF
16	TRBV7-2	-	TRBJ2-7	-	TGTGCCAGCAGCCCCCGAGGGACTGGGGGAGGGGGTGAGCAGTACTTC	CASSPRGTGGGGEQYF
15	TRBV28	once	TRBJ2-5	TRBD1	TGTGCCAGCAGTCCATACAGGGGAACGGAAGAGACCCAGTACTTC	CASSPYRGTEETQYF
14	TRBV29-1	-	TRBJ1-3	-	TGCAGCGTTGAAGTGGCAGGTTCTGGAAACACCATATATTTT	CSVEVAGSGNTIYF
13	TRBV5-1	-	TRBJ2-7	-	TGCGCCAGCAGCTTGGTCGTGGCGCGGGAGCAGTACTTC	CASSLVVAREQYF
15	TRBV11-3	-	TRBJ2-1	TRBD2	TGTGCCAGCAGCTTAGCGTCTGGACTAGCCCATGAGCAGTTCTTC	CASSLASGLAHEQFF
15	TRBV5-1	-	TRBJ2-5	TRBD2	TGCGCCAGCAGCTCGACGGGAGGGGTCCAAGAGACCCAGTACTTC	CASSSTGGVQETQYF
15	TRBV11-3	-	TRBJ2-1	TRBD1	TGTGCCAGCAGCAAAGGAGCAGGGGGCTACAATGAGCAGTTCTTC	CASSKGAGGYNEQFF
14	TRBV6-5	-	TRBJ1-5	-	TGTGCCACCTCCACCTTGGCAGGGGATCAGCCCCAGCATTTT	CATSTLAGDQPQHF
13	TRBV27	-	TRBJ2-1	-	TGTGCCAGCAGTCCCCTTCCTCTAGCTGAGCAGTTCTTC	CASSPLPLAEQFF
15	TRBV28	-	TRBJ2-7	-	TGTGCCAGCAGCCTGATAAACCAGGTATCCTACGAGCAGTACTTC	CASSLINQVSYEQYF
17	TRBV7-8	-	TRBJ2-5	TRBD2	TGTGCCAGCAGCTTAGGAGGTAGCGGGGGGATCCAAGAGACCCAGTACTTC	CASSLGGSGGIQETQYF
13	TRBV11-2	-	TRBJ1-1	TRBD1	TGTGCCAGCAGAGACAGGGTTAACACTGAAGCTTTCTTT	CASRDRVNTEAFF
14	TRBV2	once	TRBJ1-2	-	TGTGCCAGCAGTGAAACGGGAGGAAGGGGCGGCTACACCTTC	CASSETGGRGGYTF
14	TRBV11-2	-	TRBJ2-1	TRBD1	TGTGCCAGCAGCCCTACAGGGGGCTCGGATGAGCAGTTCTTC	CASSPTGGSDEQFF
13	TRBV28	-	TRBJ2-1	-	TGTGCCAGCAGTCTTCCCAGCTACAATGAGCAGTTCTTC	CASSLPSYNEQFF
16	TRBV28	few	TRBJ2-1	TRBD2	TGTGCCAGCAGCCGGACTAGCGGGAGGGCCCGAGTTGAGCAGTTCTTC	CASSRTSGRARVEQFF
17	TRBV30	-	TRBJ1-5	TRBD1	TGTGCCTGGAGTCACGGGGGGGGACAGGGAGGAGGTCAGCCCCAGCATTTT	CAWSHGGGQGGGQPQHF
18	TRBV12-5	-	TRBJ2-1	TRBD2	TGTGCTAGTGGTTCGTCCCCATTAAGCGGGAGGGGGGGGAATGAGCAGTTCTTC	CASGSSPLSGRGGNEQFF
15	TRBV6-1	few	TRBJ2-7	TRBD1	TGTGCCAGCAGTCGTCCCGGGACAGGATCCTACGAGCAGTACTTC	CASSRPGTGSYEQYF
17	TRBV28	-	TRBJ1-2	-	TGTGCCAGCAGTTCCGCTGGGGAGTTGAGGTTAGGCTATGGCTACACCTTC	CASSSAGELRLGYGYTF
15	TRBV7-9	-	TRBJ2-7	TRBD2	TGTGCCAGCAGCTTGTGGGTAGCGGGGGAAGGCCAGCAGTACTTC	CASSLWVAGEGQQYF
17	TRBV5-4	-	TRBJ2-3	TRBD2	TGTGCCAGCAGCTTGGGGGTAGCGGGGGGAGGGACAGATACGCAGTATTTT	CASSLGVAGGGTDTQYF
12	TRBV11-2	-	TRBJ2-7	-	TGTGCCTCAGGCAGGTCCAAATTGGAGCAGTACTTC	CASGRSKLEQYF
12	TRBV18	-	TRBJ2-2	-	TGTGCCAGCCCGCAGAGGACCGGGGAGCTGTTTTTT	CASPQRTGELFF
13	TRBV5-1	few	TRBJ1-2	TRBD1	TGCGCCAGCAGCGGAGGGACAGACTATGGCTACACCTTC	CASSGGTDYGYTF
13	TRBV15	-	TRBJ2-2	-	TGTGCCACCAGCCTGACCAGGACCGGGGAGCTGTTTTTT	CATSLTRTGELFF
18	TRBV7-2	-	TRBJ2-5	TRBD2	TGTGCCAGCAGCCCTCGAGGGACTAGCGGGAGGGCACGAGAGACCCAGTACTTC	CASSPRGTSGRARETQYF
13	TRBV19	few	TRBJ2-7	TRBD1	TGTGCCAGTACAGGGACAGGGGTCCGCGAGCAGTACTTC	CASTGTGVREQYF